This T cell receptor (beta chain) is from a study of T cell repertoires in cytomegalovirus infection. Study summary: Recently identified HLA-C-restricted CMV epitopes were among the peptides used. Indications came from public TCR beta signatures; they pointed to CMV infection and to a matching HLA type.

Points from the study as a whole: What dominated the ex vivo response were HLA-C-restricted CMV-specific TCR beta clonotypes. CMV carriers having the relevant HLA were flagged by cumulative public TCR beta family frequency.

The CDR3 is 14 residues long. V trimming: 5 bases; J trimming: 4 bases; junction bases outside the gene matches: 6. Germline lookup yields CDR1 SGHTA and CDR2 FQGNSA. One entry per CDR3 protein results from TCRdb running MiXCR on the reads. The table lists roughly 280,000 distinct CDR3 sequences, 20% to 25% of them singletons. In its sample, this clonotype was seen many times. What it binds is unknown. Source: cultured PBMCs, taken from culture after CMV antigen stimulation. This receptor was obtained from a human donor in good health (CMV status not recorded). Some clones in this sample may be carry-over from other donors' samples. The chain employs TRBV7-2 and TRBJ2-5, with 8 bases identical to TRBD1. The CDR3 sequence: CASSQPTGGETQYF. CDR3 DNA: TGTGCCAGCAGCCAACCAACAGGGGGAGAGACCCAGTACTTC.